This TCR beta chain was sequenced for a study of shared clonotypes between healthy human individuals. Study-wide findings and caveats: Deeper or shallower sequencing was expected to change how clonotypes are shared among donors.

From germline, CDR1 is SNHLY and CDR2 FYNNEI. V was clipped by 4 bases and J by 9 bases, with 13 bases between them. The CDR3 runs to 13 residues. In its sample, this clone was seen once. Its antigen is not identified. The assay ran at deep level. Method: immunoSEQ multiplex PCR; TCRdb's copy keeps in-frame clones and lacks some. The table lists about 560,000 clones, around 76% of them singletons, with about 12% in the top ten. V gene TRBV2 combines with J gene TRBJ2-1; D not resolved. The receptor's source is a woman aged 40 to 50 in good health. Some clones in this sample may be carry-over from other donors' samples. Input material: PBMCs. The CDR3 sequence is CASSVSSLSEQFF. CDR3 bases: TGTGCCAGCAGTGTGAGTAGCCTAAGTGAGCAGTTCTTC. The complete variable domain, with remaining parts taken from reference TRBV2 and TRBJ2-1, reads EPEVTQTPSHQVTQMGQEVILRCVPISNHLYFYWYRQILGQKVEFLVSFYNNEISEKSEIFDDQFSVERPDGSNFTLKIRSTKLEDSAMYFCASSVSSLSEQFFGPGTRLTVL.